These T cell receptor beta chains were read from a single sample in a study of blood T cell repertoires in COVID-19. Some clones are missing from TCRdb's copy, which holds only in-frame ones; the method was immunoSEQ multiplex PCR. Here the sample spans 81,000 or so clones, around four fifths being singletons. Input material: peripheral blood. The receptors come from a woman in her 70s with active or convalescent COVID-19. Each CDR3 is given with its conserved first and last residue. Each record gives: V gene, J gene, CDR3 protein.

>TRBV6-5|TRBJ2-1
CASSYSHGGNEQFF
>TRBV7-6|TRBJ2-3
CASSPRGGIQDTQYF
>TRBV6-2/TRBV6-3|TRBJ2-3
CASSPLSGLSDTQYF
>TRBV5-4|TRBJ2-3
CASSFLAGPPTDTQYF
>TRBV6-2/TRBV6-3|TRBJ1-6
CASSYLAGANSPLHF
>TRBV7-9|TRBJ2-1
CASKGQGRKLSSYNEQFF
>TRBV2|TRBJ2-7
CATKAGRGSYEQYF
>TRBV7-2|TRBJ2-3
CASSPSLAGTTQYF
>TRBV5-1|TRBJ2-2
CASSSQVQGTTGELFF
>TRBV2|TRBJ1-2
CASSGGIGTGDNYGYTF
>TRBV28|TRBJ1-2
CASSLSDRNYGYTF
>TRBV5-1|TRBJ1-1
CASSPTGGTDTEAFF
>TRBV10-1|TRBJ2-3
CASSGGALGYGADTQYF
>TRBV7-7|TRBJ2-1
CASSPGLADNNEQFF
>TRBV5-4|TRBJ1-1
CASSQGRTRAGDTEAFF
>TRBV7-2|TRBJ2-6
CASSLGGAGANVLTF
>TRBV5-1|TRBJ2-7
CASSLAGEYYEQYF
>TRBV7-9|TRBJ1-2
CASSPGTSNYGYTF
>TRBV28|TRBJ1-2
CASSLGSRGRAYGYTF
>TRBV24-1|TRBJ1-2
CATSETGDYGYTF
>TRBV10-3|TRBJ1-1
CAIRGQGIGEAFF
>TRBV6-4|TRBJ1-2
CASSPGQGLGGYTF
>TRBV7-9|TRBJ2-3
CATTDTQYF
>TRBV7-2|TRBJ2-7
CASTPVGGRVEQYF
>TRBV6-5|TRBJ2-2
CANPPGGELFF
>TRBV7-2|TRBJ1-5
CASSPDRVNSNQPQHF
>TRBV7-2|TRBJ1-6
CASSQGTGKYLHF
>TRBV6-5|TRBJ2-3
CASSPGGAGTDTQYF
>TRBV6-2/TRBV6-3|TRBJ1-1
CASSPPRSGEAFF
>TRBV7-8|TRBJ2-5
CASRPGQAYQETQYF
>TRBV2|TRBJ1-2
CASVAESYGYTF
>TRBV19|TRBJ2-3
CASSPFQDTQYF
>TRBV7-2|TRBJ1-6
CASSLAGTGNSPLHF
>TRBV19|TRBJ2-7
CASSIGVSPYEQYF
>TRBV4-3|TRBJ2-5
CASSPSLVQQETQYF
>TRBV18|TRBJ1-1
CASSDYFTGEAFF
>TRBV29-1|TRBJ1-2
CSVGSQNYGYTF
>TRBV5-8|TRBJ2-5
CASRDKNQGRETQYF
>TRBV5-1|TRBJ2-7
CASREGAYEQYF
>TRBV7-2|TRBJ1-2
CASSSDRGRTYGYTF
>TRBV27|TRBJ2-2
CASSRGIGELFF
>TRBV5-1|TRBJ2-5
CASKLGGTGEETQYF
>TRBV11-2|TRBJ1-2
CASSRTGVSGYTF